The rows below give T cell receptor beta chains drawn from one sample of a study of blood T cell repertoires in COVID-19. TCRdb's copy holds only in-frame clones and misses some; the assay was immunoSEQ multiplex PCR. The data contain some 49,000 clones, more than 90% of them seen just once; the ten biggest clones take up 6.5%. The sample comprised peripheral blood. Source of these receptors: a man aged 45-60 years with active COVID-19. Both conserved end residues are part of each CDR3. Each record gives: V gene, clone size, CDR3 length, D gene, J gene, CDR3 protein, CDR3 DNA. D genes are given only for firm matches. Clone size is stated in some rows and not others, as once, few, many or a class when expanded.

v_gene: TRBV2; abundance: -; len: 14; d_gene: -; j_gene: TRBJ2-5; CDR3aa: CASNSGTGGAAQYF; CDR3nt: TGTGCCAGCAATTCCGGGACTGGTGGGGCGGCCCAGTACTTC
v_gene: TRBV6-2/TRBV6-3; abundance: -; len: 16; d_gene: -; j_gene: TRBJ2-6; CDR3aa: CASSAPGVAGANVLTF; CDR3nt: TGTGCCAGCAGTGCCCCGGGTGTCGCTGGGGCCAACGTCCTGACTTTC
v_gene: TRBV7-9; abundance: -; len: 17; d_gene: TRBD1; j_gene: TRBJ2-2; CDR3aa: CASNRLGTGWNTGELFF; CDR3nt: TGTGCCAGCAACCGGCTCGGGACAGGGTGGAACACCGGGGAGCTGTTTTTT
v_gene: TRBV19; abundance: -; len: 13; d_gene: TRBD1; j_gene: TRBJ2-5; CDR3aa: CASRDRGSETQYF; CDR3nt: TGTGCCAGTCGGGACAGAGGGTCTGAGACCCAGTACTTC
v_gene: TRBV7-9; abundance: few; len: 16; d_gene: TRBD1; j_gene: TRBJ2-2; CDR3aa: CASPRDRATDTGELFF; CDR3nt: TGTGCCAGCCCCCGGGACAGGGCTACAGACACCGGGGAGCTGTTTTTT
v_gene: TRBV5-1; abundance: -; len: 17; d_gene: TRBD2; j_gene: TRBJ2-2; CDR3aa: CASRYRLAGGNTGELFF; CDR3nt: TGCGCCAGCCGATATCGACTAGCGGGGGGGAACACCGGGGAGCTGTTTTTT
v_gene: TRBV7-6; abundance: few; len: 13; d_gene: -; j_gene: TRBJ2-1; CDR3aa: CASSLTLLGRQFF; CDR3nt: TGTGCCAGCAGCCTAACCCTACTAGGCCGGCAGTTCTTC
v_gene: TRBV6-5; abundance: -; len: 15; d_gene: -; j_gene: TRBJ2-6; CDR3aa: CASSYLSGGANVLTF; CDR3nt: TGTGCCAGCAGTTACCTTTCGGGGGGGGCCAACGTCCTGACTTTC
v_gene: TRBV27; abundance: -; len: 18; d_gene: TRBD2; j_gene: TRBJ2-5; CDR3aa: CASSSWTSGGGFQETQYF; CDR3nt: TGTGCCAGCAGTAGCTGGACTAGCGGGGGGGGATTCCAAGAGACCCAGTACTTC
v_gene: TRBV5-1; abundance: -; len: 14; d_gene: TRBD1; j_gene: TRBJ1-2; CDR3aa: CASSLAGTDYGYTF; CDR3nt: TGCGCCAGCAGCTTGGCCGGGACAGACTATGGCTACACCTTC
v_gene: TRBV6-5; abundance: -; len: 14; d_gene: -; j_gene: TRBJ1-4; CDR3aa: CASRDKGVREKLFF; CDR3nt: TGTGCCAGCAGAGATAAGGGGGTCCGGGAAAAACTGTTTTTT
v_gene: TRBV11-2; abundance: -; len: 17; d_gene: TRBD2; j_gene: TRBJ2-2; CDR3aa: CASSLGAGGIVDGELFF; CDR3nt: TGTGCCAGCAGCTTAGGAGCGGGGGGAATCGTCGACGGGGAGCTGTTTTTT
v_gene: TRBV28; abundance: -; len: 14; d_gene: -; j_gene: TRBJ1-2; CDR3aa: CASSLGGVGYGYTF; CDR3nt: TGTGCCAGCAGCCTGGGGGGGGTGGGCTATGGCTACACCTTC
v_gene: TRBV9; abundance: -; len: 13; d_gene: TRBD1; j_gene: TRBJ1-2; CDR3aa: CASRAGGERGYTF; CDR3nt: TGTGCCAGCAGGGCAGGGGGCGAACGTGGCTACACCTTC
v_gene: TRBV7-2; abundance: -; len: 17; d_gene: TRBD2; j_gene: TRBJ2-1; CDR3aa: CASSLVVTSGRANEQFF; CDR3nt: TGTGCCAGCAGCTTAGTAGTGACTAGCGGGAGGGCCAATGAGCAGTTCTTC
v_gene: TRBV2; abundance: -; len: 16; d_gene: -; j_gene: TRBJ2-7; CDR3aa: CASSVAGTSSSYEQYF; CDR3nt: TGTGCCAGCAGTGTTGCGGGCACCAGCAGCAGCTACGAGCAGTACTTC
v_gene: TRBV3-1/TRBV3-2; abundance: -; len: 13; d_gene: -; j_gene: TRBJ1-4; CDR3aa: CASSQAGLGKLFF; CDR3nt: TGTGCCAGCAGCCAGGCTGGGCTTGGAAAACTGTTTTTT